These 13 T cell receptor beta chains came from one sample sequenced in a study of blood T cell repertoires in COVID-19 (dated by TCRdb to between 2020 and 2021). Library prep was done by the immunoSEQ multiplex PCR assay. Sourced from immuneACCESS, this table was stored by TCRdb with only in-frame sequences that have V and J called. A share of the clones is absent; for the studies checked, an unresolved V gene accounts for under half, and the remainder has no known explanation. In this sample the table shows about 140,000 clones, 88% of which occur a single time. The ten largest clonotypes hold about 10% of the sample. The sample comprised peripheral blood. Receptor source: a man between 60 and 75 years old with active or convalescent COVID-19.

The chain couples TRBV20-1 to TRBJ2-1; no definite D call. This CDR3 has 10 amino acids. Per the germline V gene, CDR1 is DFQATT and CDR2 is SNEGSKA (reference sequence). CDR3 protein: CSAGVGEQFF. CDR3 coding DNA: TGCAGCGCCGGAGTGGGTGAGCAGTTCTTC.

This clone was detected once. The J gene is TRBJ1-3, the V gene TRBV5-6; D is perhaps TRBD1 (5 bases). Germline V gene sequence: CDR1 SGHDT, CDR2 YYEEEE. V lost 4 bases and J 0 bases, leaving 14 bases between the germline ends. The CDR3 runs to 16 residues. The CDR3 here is CASSRRDGSSGNTIYF. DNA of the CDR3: TGTGCCAGCAGCCGGAGGGACGGTAGCTCTGGAAACACCATATATTTT.

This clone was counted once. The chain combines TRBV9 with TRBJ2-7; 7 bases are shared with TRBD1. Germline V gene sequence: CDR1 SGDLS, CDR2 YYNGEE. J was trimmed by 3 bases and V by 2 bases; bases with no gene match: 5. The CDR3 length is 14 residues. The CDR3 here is CASSVRDSLYEQYF. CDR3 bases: TGTGCCAGCAGCGTCCGGGACAGCCTCTACGAGCAGTACTTC.

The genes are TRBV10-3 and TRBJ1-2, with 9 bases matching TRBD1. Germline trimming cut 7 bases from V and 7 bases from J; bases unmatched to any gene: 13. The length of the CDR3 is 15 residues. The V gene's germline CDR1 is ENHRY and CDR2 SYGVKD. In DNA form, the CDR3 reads TGTGCCATCACGCCGGGACAGGGTTTTCTAGGTGGCTACACCTTC. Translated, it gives CAITPGQGFLGGYTF.

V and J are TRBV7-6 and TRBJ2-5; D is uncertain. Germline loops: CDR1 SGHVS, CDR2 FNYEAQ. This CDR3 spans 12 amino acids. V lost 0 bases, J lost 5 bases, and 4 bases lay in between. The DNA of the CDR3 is TGTGCCAGCAGCTTAGCGCGGGAGACCCAGTACTTC. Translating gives CASSLARETQYF. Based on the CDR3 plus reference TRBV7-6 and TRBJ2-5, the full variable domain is GAGVSQSPRYKVTKRGQDVALRCDPISGHVSLYWYRQALGQGPEFLTYFNYEAQQDKSGLPNDRFSAERPEGSISTLTIQRTEQRDSAMYRCASSLARETQYFGPGTRLLVL.

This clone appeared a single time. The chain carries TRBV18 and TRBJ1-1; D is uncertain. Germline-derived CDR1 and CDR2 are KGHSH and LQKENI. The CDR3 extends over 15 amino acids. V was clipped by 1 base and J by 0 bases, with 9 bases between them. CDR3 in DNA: TGTGCCAGCTCACCACTCCCGGGAATGAACACTGAAGCTTTCTTT. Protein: CASSPLPGMNTEAFF.

Written as DNA, the CDR3 is TGTGCCAGCAGCGTAGGGGACGGGAGTAACACCGGGGAGCTGTTTTTT. Residues: CASSVGDGSNTGELFF. V is TRBV9 and J is TRBJ2-2, with D possibly TRBD2 on 6 matching bases. The CDR3 spans 16 residues. With 0 bases removed from V and 2 bases from J, the gap between germline ends came to 11 bases. The germline gives CDR1 SGDLS, CDR2 YYNGEE.

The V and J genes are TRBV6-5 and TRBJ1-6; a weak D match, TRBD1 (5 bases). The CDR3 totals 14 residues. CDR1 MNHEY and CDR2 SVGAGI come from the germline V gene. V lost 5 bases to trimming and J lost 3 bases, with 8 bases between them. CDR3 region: CASSLGHYNSPLHF. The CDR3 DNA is TGTGCCAGCAGTCTTGGACACTATAATTCACCCCTCCACTTT.

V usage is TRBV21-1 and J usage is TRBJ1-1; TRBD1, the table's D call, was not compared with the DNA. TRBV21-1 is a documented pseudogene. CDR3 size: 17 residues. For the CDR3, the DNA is TGTGCCAGCAGCGGAAGTACAGGGATTCGTTTTAACACTGAAGCTTTCTTT. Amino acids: CASSGSTGIRFNTEAFF.

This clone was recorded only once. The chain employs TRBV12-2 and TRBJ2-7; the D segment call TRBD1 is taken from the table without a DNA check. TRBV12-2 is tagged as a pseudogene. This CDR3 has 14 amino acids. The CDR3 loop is CASRLAADNYEQYF. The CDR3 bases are TGTGCAAGTCGCTTAGCGGCGGACAACTACGAGCAGTACTTC.

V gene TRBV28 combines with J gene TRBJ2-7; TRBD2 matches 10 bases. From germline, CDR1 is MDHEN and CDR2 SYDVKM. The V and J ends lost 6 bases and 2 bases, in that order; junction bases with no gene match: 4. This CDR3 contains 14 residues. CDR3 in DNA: TGTGCCAGCAGCAGACTAGCGGGCGCCTACGAGCAGTACTTC. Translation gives CASSRLAGAYEQYF.

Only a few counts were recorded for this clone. The CDR3 loop is CAWSVALSGQIFYGYTF. The CDR3 nucleotides read TGTGCCTGGAGTGTCGCTTTGTCGGGACAAATTTTCTATGGCTACACCTTC. The chain links TRBV30 to TRBJ1-2; D may be TRBD1 (6 bases). The ends were cut back, 0 bases at V and 4 bases at J, with 21 bases in the middle. The CDR3 runs 17 residues. From germline, CDR1 is GTSNPN and CDR2 SVGIG (reference sequence).

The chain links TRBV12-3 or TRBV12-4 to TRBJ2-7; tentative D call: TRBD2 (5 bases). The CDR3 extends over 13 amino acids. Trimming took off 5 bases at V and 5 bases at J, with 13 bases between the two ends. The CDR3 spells CASSLLTADEQYF. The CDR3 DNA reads TGTGCCAGCAGTCTACTTACAGCGGACGAGCAGTACTTC.